Listed below are T cell receptor beta chains from one sample, sequenced in a study of T cell responses to AZD1222 COVID-19 vaccine. The protocol was immunoSEQ multiplex PCR, while the TCRdb copy is restricted to in-frame clones and leaves out a portion. Of over 95,000 clones in the sample, approximately 90% were seen once. The sequencing used peripheral blood, collected on day 0 of AZD1222 vaccination. The receptor source for this set is an adult in good health. The CDR3 runs from the conserved cysteine through the conserved F or W. The D gene is left open where the match is weak. Where a row states a size, it is once, few, many or the class of an expanded clone; other rows omit it.

d_call	j_call	v_call	clone_size	cdr3_nt	cdr3_aa
TRBD1	TRBJ1-6	TRBV7-6	NA	TGTGCCAGCAGCTTAGCTGGGTCAGGGGGCGAATCACCCCTCCACTTT	CASSLAGSGGESPLHF
NA	TRBJ1-1	TRBV7-9	NA	TGTGCCAGCAGTCTCGACAGTCTCGGCACTGAAGCTTTCTTT	CASSLDSLGTEAFF
NA	TRBJ2-7	TRBV5-1	NA	TGCGCCAGCAGCAAAGACTACGAGCAGTACTTC	CASSKDYEQYF
NA	TRBJ2-3	TRBV24-1	NA	TGTGCCACCAGTCGGACGGGGACAGATACGCAGTATTTT	CATSRTGTDTQYF
NA	TRBJ1-1	TRBV4-2	NA	TGTGCCAGCAGCCAAGGTGGGGGATGGACTGAAGCTTTCTTT	CASSQGGGWTEAFF
NA	TRBJ2-7	TRBV28	NA	TGTGCCAGCAAGCGCGATGTCACCTCCTACGAGCAGTACTTC	CASKRDVTSYEQYF
NA	TRBJ1-1	TRBV5-1	once	TGCGCCAGCAGCTTGGGCTGGGGCAGTATGAACACTGAAGCTTTCTTT	CASSLGWGSMNTEAFF
NA	TRBJ1-2	TRBV4-3	NA	TGCGCCAGCAGCCAAGATAACAGGGCCAGGAATGGCTACACCTTC	CASSQDNRARNGYTF
NA	TRBJ2-7	TRBV7-8	NA	TGTGCCAGCAGCATCACAGGGTTAGCAACCTACGAGCAGTACTTC	CASSITGLATYEQYF
TRBD2	TRBJ2-2	TRBV7-6	NA	TGTGCCAGCAGCCACCGGACTAGCGGGGGACCGAACACCGGGGAGCTGTTTTTT	CASSHRTSGGPNTGELFF
NA	TRBJ1-2	TRBV6-5	NA	TGTGCCAGCAGTTACTCGAGTCAGATCTATGGCTACACCTTC	CASSYSSQIYGYTF
NA	TRBJ2-1	TRBV4-2	NA	TGTGCCAGCAGCCAAGATCCTCTCGGCTGGGAGCAGTTCTTC	CASSQDPLGWEQFF
NA	TRBJ1-1	TRBV3-1/TRBV3-2	NA	TGTGCCAGCAGCCAGCCCTCATCGGGCGATGTCGGGAACACTGAAGCTTTCTTT	CASSQPSSGDVGNTEAFF
TRBD1	TRBJ1-2	TRBV15	NA	TGTGCCACCAGCCTCACAGGGGGCAACTATGGCTACACCTTC	CATSLTGGNYGYTF
NA	TRBJ1-3	TRBV5-5	NA	TGTGCCAGCAGCCGGGAGGCAGGTACCCGAAACACCATATATTTT	CASSREAGTRNTIYF
NA	TRBJ2-7	TRBV5-1	NA	TGCGCCAGCAGCTTGGAGGACACAGGGTTCATCCACGAGCAGTACTTC	CASSLEDTGFIHEQYF
TRBD2	TRBJ2-7	TRBV30	NA	TGTGCCTGGAGTGTATTTTCCCCGGGGAGGGAGTACTTC	CAWSVFSPGREYF
NA	TRBJ1-1	TRBV19	NA	TGTGCCAGTAGTATAGCTTCAGGGTTAACTGAAGCTTTCTTT	CASSIASGLTEAFF
TRBD2	TRBJ2-1	TRBV30	NA	TGTGCCTGGAGTGTAAGGGTAGCGGGGCTTCGCGAGCAGTTCTTC	CAWSVRVAGLREQFF
NA	TRBJ2-1	TRBV3-1/TRBV3-2	NA	TGTGCCAGCAGCCAAGATTGGATCTCTCGAAGAATCTTC	CASSQDWISRRIF
NA	TRBJ1-2	TRBV4-3	NA	TGCGCCAGCAGCCAAGATAGGGCTTACGGGGGCTACACCTTC	CASSQDRAYGGYTF
NA	TRBJ1-4	TRBV15	NA	TGTGCCACCAGCAGCGAACCGGGAGCAACTAATGAAAAACTGTTTTTT	CATSSEPGATNEKLFF
TRBD1	TRBJ1-4	TRBV6-1	NA	TGTGCCAGCAGTGAGTGGGACAGGGCGGAGGGGGCTAATGAAAAACTGTTTTTT	CASSEWDRAEGANEKLFF
NA	TRBJ2-2	TRBV19	NA	TGTGCCAGTAGGGCTCAAAACACCGGGGAGCTGTTTTTT	CASRAQNTGELFF
NA	TRBJ1-5	TRBV29-1	NA	TGCAGCGTGGGGGCGTCCGTGGGGCAGCCCCAGCATTTT	CSVGASVGQPQHF
NA	TRBJ2-5	TRBV13	NA	TGTGCCAGCAGCGCCGTAAGTGGGGAAGAGACCCAGTACTTC	CASSAVSGEETQYF
NA	TRBJ1-1	TRBV30	NA	TGTGCCTGGAGTGGTGGCAGGAACACTGAAGCTTTCTTT	CAWSGGRNTEAFF
TRBD1	TRBJ2-5	TRBV18	NA	TGTGCCAGCTTGAGGACCGGGACAGTGACCAAAACGGAGACCCAGTACTTC	CASLRTGTVTKTETQYF
TRBD1	TRBJ1-2	TRBV3-1/TRBV3-2	NA	TGTGCCAGCAGCCAAGTATCCCGGGACAGGGGTATTGAGGGCTACACCTTC	CASSQVSRDRGIEGYTF
NA	TRBJ1-2	TRBV30	NA	TGTGCCTGGAGAACAGGGCGACGCTATGGCTACACCTTC	CAWRTGRRYGYTF
NA	TRBJ2-1	TRBV3-1/TRBV3-2	once	TGTGCCAGCAGCCAAAGGGGACAATACAATGAGCAGTTCTTC	CASSQRGQYNEQFF
NA	TRBJ2-5	TRBV28	NA	TGTGCCAGCAGCCCAATCCGGGACACCTCACGAGGGACCCAAGAGACCCAGTACTTC	CASSPIRDTSRGTQETQYF
NA	TRBJ1-2	TRBV18	NA	TGTGCCAGCTCACCAGAAATGACACGGATTGCCTATGGCTACACCTTC	CASSPEMTRIAYGYTF
NA	TRBJ1-1	TRBV6-4	NA	TGTGCCAGCCGTAGGGAACGCTACACTGAAGCTTTCTTT	CASRRERYTEAFF
TRBD1	TRBJ2-2	TRBV7-2	NA	TGTGCCAGCAGCCCGACAGGGTCAATCGGGGAGCTGTTTTTT	CASSPTGSIGELFF
NA	TRBJ1-6	TRBV7-2	once	TGTGCCAGCAGCTTAGAGAGGACGGATGGAGGGTCACCCCTCCACTTT	CASSLERTDGGSPLHF
NA	TRBJ1-4	TRBV6-5	NA	TGTGCCAGCAGCGCCGGGACACCCTATGAAAAACTGTTTTTT	CASSAGTPYEKLFF
NA	TRBJ2-7	TRBV7-2	NA	TGTGCCAGCAGCTCAACGTTCAGGAGTTACGAGCAGTACTTC	CASSSTFRSYEQYF
NA	TRBJ2-1	TRBV27	NA	TGTGCCAGCAGTTCCAGAGGGAAAGGGAACAATGAGCAGTTCTTC	CASSSRGKGNNEQFF
NA	TRBJ1-4	TRBV9	NA	TGTGCCAGCAGCGTAGTGGCATCCGAATCAAAACTGTTTTTT	CASSVVASESKLFF
TRBD1	TRBJ1-4	TRBV6-6	NA	TGTGCCAGCAGTCCTACCCCGACAGGGGGCGCAACTAATGAAAAACTGTTTTTT	CASSPTPTGGATNEKLFF